Sequencing of this TCR beta chain was carried out in a study of shared clonotypes between healthy human individuals. CDR3 size: 16 residues. CDR1 and CDR2 (germline): LGHNA, YNFKEQ. V lost 1 base, J lost 3 bases, and 13 bases lay in between. Study conclusions and caveats: What naive subsets generally showed was a larger estimated richness than memory subsets showed.

This table comes from immunoSEQ multiplex PCR, and its TCRdb copy is limited to in-frame clones, with some not included. The sample yields a few million clones, over 90% seen once. This clone is a singleton in its sample. What it binds is not known. V gene TRBV4-2 combines with J gene TRBJ2-4; tentatively, D is TRBD2 (6 bases). The sequence came from a man younger than 30 in good health. Some clones in this sample may be carry-over from other donors' samples. Sequenced input: naive CD4+ T cells from PBMCs. The subset was: CD45RA+ positively selected. The CDR3: CASSQASDSGKNIQYF. The CDR3 DNA is TGTGCCAGCAGCCAAGCATCTGATAGCGGCAAAAACATTCAGTACTTC.